This T cell receptor beta chain was sequenced during a study of T cell responses to AZD1222 COVID-19 vaccine. Some clones are missing from TCRdb's copy, which holds only in-frame ones; the method was immunoSEQ multiplex PCR. The table lists tens of thousands of clones, approximately 85% of them singletons. From germline, CDR1 is SGHKS and CDR2 YYEKEE (reference sequence). Trimming took 1 base from V and 7 from J, leaving 12 bases between them. The CDR3 extends over 14 amino acids. The sequence was collected from an adult in good health. Sequencing used peripheral blood, obtained on day 0 of AZD1222 vaccination. The chain carries TRBV5-5 and TRBJ1-5; D is possibly TRBD1 (5 bases). The CDR3 coding sequence is TGTGCCAGCAGCTTGTACGGGGGTGACCAGCCCCAGCATTTT. Its translation is CASSLYGGDQPQHF.